A single sample gave rise to the 23 T cell receptor beta chains below, sequenced in a study of neurological immune-mediated disorders (dated by TCRdb to about 2019). Receptors were amplified or captured by 5' RACE. TCRdb names Illumina HiSeq 2500 as the instrument used. The raw public reads went through TCRdb reprocessing: fastp at Q25, MiXCR clone calling, in-frame beta chains kept. Rows are combined by CDR3 protein, so each entry shows the most common genes and DNA. The sample profile shows around 79,000 distinct CDR3 sequences; 13% to 15% of them were found once. Approximately 6.8% of the sample is held by the ten biggest clonotypes. Material for sequencing was PBMCs. The receptors come from a woman aged 50 to 60 in good health.

This clonotype was recorded many times. The V call is TRBV28, the J call TRBJ1-5; D not resolved. Germline V gene data show CDR1 as MDHEN and CDR2 as SYDVKM. Deletions cut 4 bases from V and 5 bases from J, with 15 bases between. This CDR3 contains 15 residues. The CDR3 region is CASSSPWRAYQPQHF. CDR3 in DNA: TGTGCCAGCAGTTCCCCGTGGAGGGCTTATCAGCCCCAGCATTTT.

Remarks on this clonotype: A much larger clone sits a single nucleotide away, making a read error possible. V is TRBV5-1 and J is TRBJ2-1; D may be TRBD1 or TRBD2 (5 bases each). With 4 bases removed from V and 5 bases from J, the gap between germline ends came to 16 bases. The V gene's germline CDR1 is SGHRS and CDR2 YFSETQ. CDR3 length equals 15 residues. Here the CDR3 reads CASSLFPGADNEQFF. The CDR3 nucleotides read TGCGCCAGCAGCCTTTTTCCCGGGGCAGACAATGAGCAGTTCTTC.

In this sample, this clonotype turned up many times. The CDR3 here is CASSRQGVPYEQYF. The CDR3 coding sequence is TGTGCCAGCAGTAGGCAGGGGGTACCCTACGAGCAGTACTTC. The chain uses TRBV28 and TRBJ2-7; 7 bases are shared with TRBD1. The CDR3 contains 14 residues. Germline CDR1 reads MDHEN; CDR2 reads SYDVKM. Trimming at V came to 5 bases and at J to 2 bases, leaving 6 bases not matched to a gene.

The table lists this clonotype with many counts. The chain links TRBV28 to TRBJ1-1; tentatively, D is TRBD1 (5 bases). CDR1 and CDR2 (germline): MDHEN, SYDVKM. The CDR3 length is 14 residues. V dropped 8 bases and J dropped 5 bases, with 18 bases sitting between them. The CDR3 DNA follows: TGTGCCAGCGTGCGGTCGGGGGGGGTTACTGAAGCTTTCTTT. Its translation is CASVRSGGVTEAFF.

This clonotype has a count of ten or more. This sequence joins TRBV5-1 and TRBJ2-1; D is undetermined. Trimming stripped 1 base from V and 0 bases from J, with 8 bases between. The germline V gene has CDR1 SGHRS and CDR2 YFSETQ. The CDR3 is made up of 15 amino acids. CDR3 coding DNA: TGCGCCAGCAGCTTGAAGGTTAGCTCCTACAATGAGCAGTTCTTC. This translates into CASSLKVSSYNEQFF.

This clonotype was seen at least ten times. This rearrangement joins TRBV7-2 to TRBJ2-3, with TRBD2 identical over 7 bases. Per the germline V gene, CDR1 is SGHTA and CDR2 is FQGNSA. The CDR3 totals 14 residues. J lost 4 bases, V lost 9 bases, and 10 bases had no gene match. The CDR3 is CASKGRAKADTQYF. For the CDR3, the DNA is TGTGCCAGTAAAGGGAGGGCCAAAGCAGATACGCAGTATTTT.

Many counts were recorded for this clonotype. The rearrangement links TRBV28 to TRBJ1-2; no reliable D call. The V and J ends lost 6 bases and 7 bases respectively, with 18 bases between them. The CDR3 is 14 amino acids. The germline CDR1 and CDR2 sequences are MDHEN and SYDVKM. CDR3 coding DNA: TGTGCCAGCAGCCTACCGTCGGGGTACACTGGCTACACCTTC. Protein sequence: CASSLPSGYTGYTF.

This clonotype appeared many times. The chain links TRBV20-1 to TRBJ2-7; D may be TRBD1 or TRBD2 (5 bases each). The CDR3 length is 11 residues. Germline V gene data show CDR1 as DFQATT and CDR2 as SNEGSKA (reference sequence). Trimming took 5 bases from V and 6 from J, leaving 11 bases between them. The CDR3 region has the DNA TGCAGTGCTTGGGACGGTGGCGAGCAGTACTTC. This gives the protein CSAWDGGEQYF.

The chain joins TRBV7-8 to TRBJ1-6, with D tentatively TRBD1 (6 bases). Germline CDR1 is SGHVS and CDR2 is FQNEAQ. V lost 2 bases, J lost 6 bases, and 11 bases lay in between. The CDR3 length is 15 residues. This CDR3 is CASSLLRQANSPLHF. DNA for the CDR3: TGTGCCAGCAGCTTATTACGACAGGCTAATTCACCCCTCCACTTT.

This clonotype was picked up many times. This rearrangement joins TRBV7-6 to TRBJ2-7, with 9 bases aligning to TRBD2. The J segment lost 9 bases and the V segment lost 5 bases, leaving 14 bases of the junction unmatched. This CDR3 contains 15 residues. Germline assignment: CDR1 SGHVS and CDR2 FNYEAQ. CDR3 amino acids: CASSATSGPPTLQYF. The CDR3 coding sequence is TGTGCCAGCAGCGCGACTAGCGGTCCCCCCACGCTGCAGTACTTC.

The V call is TRBV20-1, the J call TRBJ2-3; 8 nucleotides agree with TRBD2. Looked up from germline, CDR1 is DFQATT and CDR2 is SNEGSKA (reference sequence). Trimming took 5 bases from V and 0 from J; bases not matched to a gene: 7. CDR3 size: 15 residues. The CDR3 nucleotides read TGCAGTGCTGGGACTTTAGCGGGGAGCACAGATACGCAGTATTTT. Residues: CSAGTLAGSTDTQYF.

This chain connects TRBV5-1 to TRBJ2-1, with TRBD2 matching over 13 bases. This CDR3 comprises 14 residues. J lost 12 bases, V lost 2 bases, and 5 bases had no gene match. CDR1 is SGHRS, CDR2 YFSETQ, per germline. The CDR3: CASSFTSGRVRQFF. The CDR3 DNA follows: TGCGCCAGCAGCTTTACTAGCGGGAGGGTCAGGCAGTTCTTC.

The V and J genes are TRBV18 and TRBJ2-5; TRBD2 matches 9 bases. The junction had 11 bases not matched to a gene; V was cut back by 5 bases and J by 4 bases. The length of the CDR3 is 16 residues. CDR1 and CDR2 from the germline V gene are KGHSH and LQKENI. CDR3 loop: CASSRSGLAFAETQYF. CDR3 in DNA: TGTGCCAGCTCAAGGTCGGGACTAGCATTCGCAGAGACCCAGTACTTC.

This clonotype has a count of ten or more. This rearrangement joins TRBV18 to TRBJ2-5; 11 nucleotides align to TRBD2. V lost 3 bases, J lost 1 base, and 4 bases stayed unmatched. Germline CDR1 reads KGHSH; CDR2 reads LQKENI. The CDR3 is 16 residues long. DNA of the CDR3: TGTGCCAGCTCACCGAGACTAGCGGGAACCCAAGAGACCCAGTACTTC. Amino acids: CASSPRLAGTQETQYF.

This rearrangement joins TRBV7-9 to TRBJ2-1; D gene ambiguous. CDR1 and CDR2 from the germline V gene are SEHNR and FQNEAQ (reference sequence). The V end was cut by 1 base, the J end by 7 bases, with 11 bases between. This CDR3 has 14 amino acids. The CDR3 reads CASSLVTIVNEQFF. CDR3 nucleotides: TGTGCCAGCAGCTTAGTTACTATCGTGAATGAGCAGTTCTTC.

This clonotype was found a few times. A single base separates this from a much larger clone, so it may be a read error. The rearrangement links TRBV2 to TRBJ2-5, with D perhaps matching TRBD1 or TRBD2 (5 bases each). V was pared by 5 bases and J by 5 bases, with 12 bases between. The CDR3 has 13 amino acids. Germline lookup yields CDR1 SNHLY and CDR2 FYNNEI. CDR3 sequence reads: CASSPGSGETQYF. The CDR3 DNA is TGTGCCAGCAGTCCGGGATCAGGGGAGACCCAGTACTTC.

This clonotype was seen ten or more times. The rearrangement links TRBV28 to TRBJ2-3, with a tentative D call TRBD2 (6 bases). CDR3 length equals 14 residues. The germline V and J ends were trimmed by 2 bases and 6 bases, with 12 bases remaining between them. Per germline, CDR1 MDHEN and CDR2 SYDVKM. The CDR3 spells CASSLTGLADTQYF. The CDR3 coding sequence is TGTGCCAGCAGTTTAACGGGACTCGCGGATACGCAGTATTTT.

This clonotype came up many times. The chain employs TRBV5-1 and TRBJ2-2, with unresolved D. V was pared by 0 bases and J by 2 bases, with 14 bases between. There are 17 residues in the CDR3. Germline V gene sequence: CDR1 SGHRS, CDR2 YFSETQ. The CDR3, as DNA: TGCGCCAGCAGCTTGGCCCCTGTTAGCAGTAACACCGGGGAGCTGTTTTTT. Translated: CASSLAPVSSNTGELFF.

This clonotype was detected ten times or more. The gene calls are TRBV10-3 and TRBJ1-6, with D uncertain. Germline CDR1 is ENHRY and CDR2 is SYGVKD. This CDR3 comprises 14 residues. The V gene lost 4 bases and the J gene lost 0 bases, with 4 bases spanning the gap. The CDR3 coding sequence is TGTGCCATCAGTGGTGGCTCCTATAATTCACCCCTCCACTTT. Translated: CAISGGSYNSPLHF.

The chain uses TRBV7-2 and TRBJ2-7; possible D gene TRBD1, 5 bases. Germline assignment: CDR1 SGHTA and CDR2 FQGNSA. This CDR3 region has 13 residues. Trimming removed 5 bases at V and 3 bases at J, with 11 bases between. CDR3 in amino acids: CASSGRQSYEQYF. CDR3 bases: TGTGCCAGCAGCGGAAGACAGAGCTACGAGCAGTACTTC.

This clonotype was found many times. This CDR3 is CASSFQLAGGPYSYNEQFF. The CDR3 DNA follows: TGTGCCAGCAGCTTCCAACTAGCGGGGGGCCCATACTCCTACAATGAGCAGTTCTTC. The chain recombines TRBV5-5 with TRBJ2-1, with 12 bases matching TRBD2. The germline CDR1 and CDR2 sequences are SGHKS and YYEKEE (reference sequence). V dropped 2 bases and J dropped 0; count of bases not matched to a gene: 9. This CDR3 has 19 residues.

This clonotype occurred many times. The chain recombines TRBV7-9 with TRBJ2-2, with unresolved D. Between the trimmed V and J ends, which lost 4 bases and 1 base, there was a span of 10 bases. The CDR3 extends over 15 amino acids. The germline gives CDR1 SEHNR, CDR2 FQNEAQ (reference sequence). The CDR3 spells CASSSPAGNTGELFF. CDR3 coding DNA: TGTGCCAGCAGCTCCCCGGCAGGGAACACCGGGGAGCTGTTTTTT.

This clonotype was detected ten times or more. V gene TRBV28 combines with J gene TRBJ2-3; 11 bases match TRBD2. This CDR3 region has 19 residues. Germline V lookup: CDR1 MDHEN, CDR2 SYDVKM. The junction had 10 bases not matched to a gene; V was cut back by 2 bases and J by 0 bases. The CDR3 DNA is TGTGCCAGCAGTTTACCTAGCGGGAGGTCGGGGAGGAGCACAGATACGCAGTATTTT. This sequence encodes CASSLPSGRSGRSTDTQYF.